This T cell receptor (beta chain) was sequenced for a study of tumor-infiltrating lymphocytes in primary liver carcinoma. Study overall: The cohort included men and women aged 30 to 69 years. Findings and limits, study-wide: Without sorting, CD4+ versus CD8+ T cell repertoires were not compared.

For blood RNA, unsorted whole blood served as the source, and germline DNA was extracted too. The study enrolled treatment-naive patients with chronic HBV infection. Preoperatively, roughly 4.1 milliliters of peripheral blood were collected. The ends were cut back, 4 bases at V and 1 base at J, with 14 bases in the middle. There are 15 residues in the CDR3. CDR1 SGHDT and CDR2 YYEEEE come from the germline V gene. This clonotype has only a few counts. What it binds is unknown. With a constant-region primer, TCR beta cDNA was made from 450 to 500 ng of total RNA. Nested multiplex PCR, run for three rounds with slightly modified ARM-PCR, yielded TCR beta libraries. Running roughly 10 cycles apiece, the first two PCR rounds relied on TRBV1-TRBV30 forward primers together with a C-beta reverse primer. MiXCR, applied by TCRdb to the multiplex PCR reads, yields one record per CDR3 protein. This table holds approximately 330,000 distinct CDR3 sequences, almost 65% found once.

The V gene is TRBV5-6, the J gene TRBJ2-5; D uncertain. This receptor was taken from a man aged 35-49 years with primary liver carcinoma and hepatitis B virus infection. Material: peripheral blood. As DNA, the CDR3 is TGTGCCAGCAGCCCAATTAGAGTTGCCCAAGAGACCCAGTACTTC. This translates into CASSPIRVAQETQYF. Full variable domain (outside the CDR3, taken from reference TRBV5-6 and TRBJ2-5): DAGVTQSPTHLIKTRGQQVTLRCSPKSGHDTVSWYQQALGQGPQFIFQYYEEEERQRGNFPDRFSGHQFPNYSSELNVNALLLGDSALYLCASSPIRVAQETQYFGPGTRLLVL.